The rows below give T cell receptor beta chains drawn from one sample of a study of cytomegalovirus exposure and HLA in healthy donors. The assay was immunoSEQ multiplex PCR, and TCRdb's table has in-frame clones only and misses some. Here the sample spans 130,000 or so clones, approximately 82% being singletons. The material sequenced was PBMCs. The receptors derive from a man in his forties or fifties in good health and CMV-seronegative. CDR3s include the opening cysteine and the closing phenylalanine or tryptophan. Each record gives: CDR3 protein, CDR3 DNA, clone size, D gene, J gene, V gene. D genes are given only for firm matches. Clone size appears in some rows only: once, few, many, or a class for an expanded clone.

cdr3_aa: CASSYLRQGLNTEAFF
cdr3_nt: TGTGCCAGCAGCTACCTCAGACAGGGATTGAACACTGAAGCTTTCTTT
clone_size: NA
d_call: TRBD1
j_call: TRBJ1-1
v_call: TRBV7-2

cdr3_aa: CASKGGGEQYF
cdr3_nt: TGTGCCTCCAAAGGGGGTGGGGAGCAGTACTTC
clone_size: NA
d_call: NA
j_call: TRBJ2-5
v_call: TRBV6-6

cdr3_aa: CASSLTGDTQYF
cdr3_nt: TGTGCCAGCAGTTTGACAGGGGATACGCAGTATTTT
clone_size: once
d_call: TRBD1
j_call: TRBJ2-3
v_call: TRBV27

cdr3_aa: CASTWERFGNQPQHF
cdr3_nt: TGTGCCAGCACCTGGGAGAGGTTTGGGAATCAGCCCCAGCATTTT
clone_size: NA
d_call: NA
j_call: TRBJ1-5
v_call: TRBV28

cdr3_aa: CASSLTGGTEAFF
cdr3_nt: TGTGCCAGCAGCCTCACAGGGGGGACTGAAGCTTTCTTT
clone_size: few
d_call: TRBD1
j_call: TRBJ1-1
v_call: TRBV7-6

cdr3_aa: CASSYSSAWGAGELFF
cdr3_nt: TGTGCCAGCAGTTACTCTTCAGCGTGGGGGGCCGGGGAGCTGTTTTTT
clone_size: NA
d_call: NA
j_call: TRBJ2-2
v_call: TRBV6-5

cdr3_aa: CASSAGTAMQETQYF
cdr3_nt: TGTGCCAGCAGCGCAGGGACAGCGATGCAAGAGACCCAGTACTTC
clone_size: NA
d_call: TRBD1
j_call: TRBJ2-5
v_call: TRBV9

cdr3_aa: CASSLNGGQGRYYNEQFF
cdr3_nt: TGTGCCAGCAGCTTAAACGGGGGACAGGGACGGTACTACAATGAGCAGTTCTTC
clone_size: NA
d_call: TRBD1
j_call: TRBJ2-1
v_call: TRBV7-3

cdr3_aa: CASSRDRGRGEQFF
cdr3_nt: TGTGCCAGCTCACGGGACAGGGGGCGGGGTGAGCAGTTCTTC
clone_size: NA
d_call: TRBD1
j_call: TRBJ2-1
v_call: TRBV18

cdr3_aa: CASSQVNPRFNYGYTF
cdr3_nt: TGTGCCAGCAGCCAAGTTAACCCGAGGTTTAACTATGGCTACACCTTC
clone_size: NA
d_call: NA
j_call: TRBJ1-2
v_call: TRBV4-2